The rows below give T cell receptor beta chains drawn from one sample of a study of molecular identifiers for immune sequencing clone quantification. MiXCR, run by TCRdb on the PCR reads, gives a single entry per CDR3 protein. The table lists 88,000 or so distinct CDR3 sequences, 21% of them singletons. Sequenced material: naive CD8+ T cells from blood, with Jurkat cell RNA spiked in. The origin of the receptors is a human donor in good health. Some libraries in this study had Jurkat cell RNA spiked in. Both conserved end residues are trimmed from each CDR3. Size values are once, few and many counts, or a class for expanded clones, and some rows have none.

CDR3aa,abundance,len,v_gene,j_gene
AWSVAASTDTQY,many,12,TRBV30,TRBJ2-3
ASSRHGHRVVTDTQY,-,15,TRBV27,TRBJ2-3
SARGTSNEQF,few,10,TRBV20-1,TRBJ2-1
ASSHWRERMNTEAF,-,14,TRBV11-2,TRBJ1-1
ASSLGPGAYNEQF,many,13,TRBV6-2/TRBV6-3,TRBJ2-1
AWSVGDSYEQY,-,11,TRBV30,TRBJ2-7
ASSPKKYQETQH,-,12,TRBV7-7,TRBJ2-5
ASIQSLREGRTEAF,many,14,TRBV6-2/TRBV6-3,TRBJ1-1
ASSVEGTASYEQY,many,13,TRBV9,TRBJ2-7
AWSRESRNEKLF,many,12,TRBV30,TRBJ1-4
SVPSEGEKLF,few,10,TRBV29-1,TRBJ1-4
ASSKLAGGETQY,many,12,TRBV27,TRBJ2-5
ASSEAGGGYEQY,many,12,TRBV6-1,TRBJ2-7
ASSYPGFTGELF,-,12,TRBV19,TRBJ2-2
ASSLETGHEQY,-,11,TRBV5-1,TRBJ2-7
AWSVLGAMNSPLH,many,13,TRBV30,TRBJ1-6
ASRRGQGLTGANVLT,many,15,TRBV12-3/TRBV12-4,TRBJ2-6
ASSLGTGPYNERF,-,13,TRBV6-5,TRBJ2-1
ASSYFQADEAF,-,11,TRBV6-5,TRBJ1-1
ASSYSELSVTSTDTQY,many,16,TRBV6-2/TRBV6-3,TRBJ2-3
ASRATSGGTDTQY,-,13,TRBV9,TRBJ2-3
ASSKFRLADSPETQY,few,15,TRBV28,TRBJ2-5
ASSQEEAFRGTDTQY,many,15,TRBV4-3,TRBJ2-3
ASSEARAHEQPQH,many,13,TRBV2,TRBJ1-5
ASSFVRGGAPYSEQF,-,15,TRBV28,TRBJ2-1
ASSSTMGPRRDNEQF,many,15,TRBV7-8,TRBJ2-1
SPVSMAYDKEHEQF,-,14,TRBV29-1,TRBJ2-1
ASGRVGSPLH,-,10,TRBV7-9,TRBJ1-6
SVVDRGASSYEQY,-,13,TRBV29-1,TRBJ2-7
ASSVAAVETQY,-,11,TRBV9,TRBJ2-5
AICAELHQPQH,few,11,TRBV28,TRBJ1-5
ASSYRDTYGYT,-,11,TRBV12-3/TRBV12-4,TRBJ1-2
SVEDPAGVEQY,many,11,TRBV29-1,TRBJ2-7
ASSQDRDRVGEKLF,many,14,TRBV4-3,TRBJ1-4
ASSLGGMGTEAF,many,12,TRBV5-6,TRBJ1-1
SASPPDRNEQY,many,11,TRBV20-1,TRBJ2-7
ASSPKGENYNSPLH,many,14,TRBV4-3,TRBJ1-6
ASMGGDYFYEQY,-,12,TRBV6-2/TRBV6-3,TRBJ2-7
ASSLTQVITNTGELF,-,15,TRBV27,TRBJ2-2
ASSTGLGFTDTQY,many,13,TRBV7-7,TRBJ2-3
ASSWGPNQPQH,many,11,TRBV19,TRBJ1-5
ASPQGLGTEAF,few,11,TRBV27,TRBJ1-1
ASSYGSSYNEQF,-,12,TRBV6-5,TRBJ2-1
ASSLSDTDTQY,many,11,TRBV5-6,TRBJ2-3
ASSAENTGELF,many,11,TRBV9,TRBJ2-2
SVEGGLAGNSTDTQY,many,15,TRBV29-1,TRBJ2-3
ASKGPAGGYEQY,-,12,TRBV2,TRBJ2-7
ASNRGTGGEQY,-,11,TRBV9,TRBJ2-7
SARDQGTYEQY,many,11,TRBV20-1,TRBJ2-7
ASSSGTSDFYEQY,many,13,TRBV11-1,TRBJ2-7
ASSQTSGRASDTQY,many,14,TRBV3-1,TRBJ2-3
ASSLTGTLQPQH,-,12,TRBV27,TRBJ1-5
ASSQGRDRGINQPQH,few,15,TRBV3-2,TRBJ1-5
ASSDFTGVSNQPQH,many,14,TRBV2,TRBJ1-5
ASSSPGLATYEQY,many,13,TRBV11-2,TRBJ2-7
ASSESGPFYGYT,many,12,TRBV10-2,TRBJ1-2